The rows below give T cell receptor beta chains drawn from one sample of a study of blood T cell repertoires in COVID-19. Sequenced by immunoSEQ multiplex PCR; TCRdb stores in-frame clones only, minus some. The table includes about 160,000 clones, 82% detected once. Sequencing was performed on peripheral blood. The receptors shown here come from a woman older than 75 with active or convalescent COVID-19. Each CDR3 is given with its conserved first and last residue.

len	v_gene	CDR3aa
14	TRBV7-9	CASSLVSAGGEQYF
11	TRBV27	CASSWGPEAFF
15	TRBV9	CASSPDRGRTEKLFF
12	TRBV7-9	CASSRANYGYTF
16	TRBV2	CASSERAGVGANVLTF
14	TRBV6-5	CASGASGRVDTQYF
10	TRBV20-1	CSAPFDTQYF
16	TRBV6-5	CASSYGAGGPSRGYTF
12	TRBV18	CASSLQGYEQYF
14	TRBV7-9	CASSWGQGPDTQYF
11	TRBV28	CALASNEKLFF
13	TRBV2	CASIKAPIDTQYF
16	TRBV18	CASSPGLAGEGDEQFF
15	TRBV24-1	CATSDSRQGNTEAFF
14	TRBV6-2/TRBV6-3	CASSNTPDINEQFF
14	TRBV6-5	CASSYSVVTGELFF
11	TRBV7-8	CASSRQYGYTF
18	TRBV4-2	CASSPWTSGRGGSYEQYF
15	TRBV6-2/TRBV6-3	CASSYGVAGANVLTF
15	TRBV6-5	CASRPIAGRANEQFF
13	TRBV12-3/TRBV12-4	CASSPDRNSPLHF
12	TRBV21-1	CARKQGAGGYTF
14	TRBV18	CASLPQGRNTEAFF
15	TRBV5-4	CASSHRDRGFTEAFF
14	TRBV19	CASSMVQGDSPLHF
15	TRBV6-5	CASSSPSDSTDTQYF
14	TRBV5-8	CASTRAGSSYEQYF